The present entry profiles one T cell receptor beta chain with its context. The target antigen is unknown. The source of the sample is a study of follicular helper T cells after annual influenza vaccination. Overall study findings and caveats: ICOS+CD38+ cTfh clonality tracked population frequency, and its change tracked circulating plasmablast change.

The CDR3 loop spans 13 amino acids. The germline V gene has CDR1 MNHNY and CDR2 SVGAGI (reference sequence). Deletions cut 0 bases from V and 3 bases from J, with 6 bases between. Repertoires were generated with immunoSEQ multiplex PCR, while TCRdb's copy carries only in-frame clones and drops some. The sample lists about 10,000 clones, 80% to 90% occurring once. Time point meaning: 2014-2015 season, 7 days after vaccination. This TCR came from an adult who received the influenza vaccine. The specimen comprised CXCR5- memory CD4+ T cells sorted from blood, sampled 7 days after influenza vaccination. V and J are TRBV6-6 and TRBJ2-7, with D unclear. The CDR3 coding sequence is TGTGCCAGCAGTTACTCGCGGAGCTACGAGCAGTACTTC. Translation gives CASSYSRSYEQYF.